The source of this TCR beta chain is a study of cytomegalovirus exposure and HLA in healthy donors. Study outcomes and limitations: Subsequent analysis of the 120 or so validation repertoires found a tendency for first-cohort TCR clusters to co-occur. Most TCR sequences were seen very rarely across donors, but some public TCRs occurred in many. Fewer than 200 TCR beta chains were listed as cytomegalovirus-associated.

The donors belonged to the approximately 120-subject validation cohort, separate from the roughly 710-subject first cohort. With 5 bases removed from V and 2 bases from J, the gap between germline ends came to 9 bases. The germline CDR1 and CDR2 sequences are MDHEN and SYDVKM. The CDR3 is 14 residues long. Using immunoSEQ multiplex PCR, the repertoire was profiled, and TCRdb retains in-frame clones only, with some absent. The profile shows over 200,000 clones, 80% to 90% of them singletons. This clone was seen once. Its antigen is as yet unknown. V gene TRBV28 combines with J gene TRBJ1-4, with D possibly TRBD1 on 6 matching bases. What was sequenced was PBMCs. The TCR comes from a woman aged 18-30 years in good health and CMV-seropositive. CDR3 bases: TGTGCCAGCAGTCACCAGGGGACTAATGAAAAACTGTTTTTT. It specifies CASSHQGTNEKLFF.